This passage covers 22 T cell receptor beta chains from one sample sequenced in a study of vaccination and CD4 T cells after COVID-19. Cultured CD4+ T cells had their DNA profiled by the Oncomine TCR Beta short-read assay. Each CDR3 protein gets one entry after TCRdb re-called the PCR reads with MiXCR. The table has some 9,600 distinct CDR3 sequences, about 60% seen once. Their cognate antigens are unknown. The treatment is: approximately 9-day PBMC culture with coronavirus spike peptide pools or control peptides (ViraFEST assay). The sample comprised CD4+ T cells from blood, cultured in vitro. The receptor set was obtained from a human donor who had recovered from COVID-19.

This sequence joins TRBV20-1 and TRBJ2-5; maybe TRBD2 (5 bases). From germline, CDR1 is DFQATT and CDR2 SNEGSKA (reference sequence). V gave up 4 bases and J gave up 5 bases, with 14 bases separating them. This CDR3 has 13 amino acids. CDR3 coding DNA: TGCAGTGCTAATCGGGAAGGGTTGGAGACCCAGTACTTC. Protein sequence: CSANREGLETQYF.

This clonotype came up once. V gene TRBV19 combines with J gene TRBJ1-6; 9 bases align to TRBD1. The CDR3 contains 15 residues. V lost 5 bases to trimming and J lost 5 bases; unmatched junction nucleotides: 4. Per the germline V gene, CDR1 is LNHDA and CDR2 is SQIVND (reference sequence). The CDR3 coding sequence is TGTGCCAGTAGTGGAGGGACAGGGAATAATTCACCCCTCCACTTT. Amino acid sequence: CASSGGTGNNSPLHF.

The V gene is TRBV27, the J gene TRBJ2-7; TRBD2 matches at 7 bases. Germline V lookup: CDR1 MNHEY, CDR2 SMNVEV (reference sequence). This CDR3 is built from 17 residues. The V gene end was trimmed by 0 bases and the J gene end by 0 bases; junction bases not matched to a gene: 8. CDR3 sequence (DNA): TGTGCCAGCAGTTTATCGAGGGCTAGCGGAGACTCCTACGAGCAGTACTTC. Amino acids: CASSLSRASGDSYEQYF.

The CDR3 coding sequence is TGTGCCACCAGTGACCCAGATCCGGGACAGGGTGTTCCAGATACGCAGTATTTT. This sequence encodes CATSDPDPGQGVPDTQYF. The chain combines TRBV24-1 with TRBJ2-3; TRBD1 agrees at 9 bases. V lost 4 bases to trimming and J lost 4 bases; unmatched junction nucleotides: 14. The CDR3 is made up of 18 amino acids. Germline CDR1 and CDR2: KGHDR and SFDVKD.

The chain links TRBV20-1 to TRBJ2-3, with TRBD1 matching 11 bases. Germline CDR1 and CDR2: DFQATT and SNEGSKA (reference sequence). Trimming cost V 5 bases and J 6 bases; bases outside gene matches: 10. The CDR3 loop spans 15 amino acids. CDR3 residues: CSAPSGTGGGDTQYF. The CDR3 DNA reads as TGCAGTGCTCCCTCCGGGACAGGGGGGGGCGATACGCAGTATTTT.

The CDR3 DNA reads TGTGCCAGCAGCTTAGGCGTGGGACAGGGTTTAGGAAACACCATATATTTT. It encodes CASSLGVGQGLGNTIYF. The rearrangement links TRBV7-2 to TRBJ1-3, with 9 bases lining up with TRBD1. CDR3 length: 17 residues. With 1 base clipped from V and 4 bases from J, the junction kept 8 bases outside the gene matches. CDR1 is SGHTA, CDR2 FQGNSA, per germline.

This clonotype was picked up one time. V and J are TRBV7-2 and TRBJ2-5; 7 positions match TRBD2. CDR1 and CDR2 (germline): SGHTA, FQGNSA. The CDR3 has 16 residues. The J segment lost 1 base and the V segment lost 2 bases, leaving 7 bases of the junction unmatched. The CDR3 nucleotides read TGTGCCAGCAGCTTATATGCTAGCGGAAGCCAAGAGACCCAGTACTTC. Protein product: CASSLYASGSQETQYF.

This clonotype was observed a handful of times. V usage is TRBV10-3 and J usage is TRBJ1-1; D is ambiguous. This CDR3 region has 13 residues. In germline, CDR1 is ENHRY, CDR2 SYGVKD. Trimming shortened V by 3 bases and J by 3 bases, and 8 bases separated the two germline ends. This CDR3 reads CAISDVLYTEAFF. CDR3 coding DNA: TGTGCCATCAGTGATGTGCTTTACACTGAAGCTTTCTTT.

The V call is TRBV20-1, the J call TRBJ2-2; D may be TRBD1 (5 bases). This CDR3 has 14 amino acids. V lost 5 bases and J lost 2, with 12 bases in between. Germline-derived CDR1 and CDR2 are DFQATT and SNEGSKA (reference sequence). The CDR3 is CSAPGNLNTGELFF. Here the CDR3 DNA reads TGCAGTGCTCCAGGGAATTTAAACACCGGGGAGCTGTTTTTT.

CDR3 nucleotides: TGTGCCAGCAGTTGGGTAGATACGCAGTATTTT. Protein product: CASSWVDTQYF. The V call is TRBV2, the J call TRBJ2-3, with D hard to call. Germline CDR1 reads SNHLY; CDR2 reads FYNNEI. The CDR3 is 11 amino acids. The germline V and J ends were trimmed by 5 bases and 5 bases, with 5 bases remaining between them.

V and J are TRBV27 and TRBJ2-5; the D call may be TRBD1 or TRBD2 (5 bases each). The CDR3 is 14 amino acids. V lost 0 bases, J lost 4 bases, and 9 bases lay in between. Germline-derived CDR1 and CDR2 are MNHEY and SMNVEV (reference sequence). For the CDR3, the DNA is TGTGCCAGCAGTTTATCGCGAGGGACAGAGACCCAGTACTTC. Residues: CASSLSRGTETQYF.

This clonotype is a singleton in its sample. Written as DNA, the CDR3 is TGTGCCAGCAGTTACGGCAGTTTATTGGCCCCGGATCGGCATGGCTACACCTTC. Translated, it gives CASSYGSLLAPDRHGYTF. The chain employs TRBV6-2 or TRBV6-3 and TRBJ1-2; unclear D gene. This CDR3 is 18 amino acids long. The V gene's germline CDR1 is MNHEY and CDR2 SVGEGT. The V gene lost 2 bases and the J gene lost 6 bases, with 25 bases spanning the gap.

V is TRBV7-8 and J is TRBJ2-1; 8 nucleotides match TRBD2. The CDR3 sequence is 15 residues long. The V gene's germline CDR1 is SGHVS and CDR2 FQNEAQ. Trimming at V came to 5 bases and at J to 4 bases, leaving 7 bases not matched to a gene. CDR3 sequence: CASSRTGGDYNEQFF. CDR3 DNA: TGTGCCAGCAGCCGCACCGGGGGGGATTACAATGAGCAGTTCTTC.

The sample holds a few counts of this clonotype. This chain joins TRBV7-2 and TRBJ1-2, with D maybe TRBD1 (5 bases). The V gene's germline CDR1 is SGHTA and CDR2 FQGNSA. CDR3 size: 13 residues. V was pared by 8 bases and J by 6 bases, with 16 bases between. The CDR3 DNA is TGTGCCAGCCGTCCGGTGGGGGTCAATGGCTACACCTTC. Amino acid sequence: CASRPVGVNGYTF.

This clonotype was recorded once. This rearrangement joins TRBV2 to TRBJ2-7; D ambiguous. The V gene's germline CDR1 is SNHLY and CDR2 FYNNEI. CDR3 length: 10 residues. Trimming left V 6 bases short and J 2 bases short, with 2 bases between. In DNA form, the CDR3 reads TGTGCCAGCAGCACCTACGAGCAGTACTTC. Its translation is CASSTYEQYF.

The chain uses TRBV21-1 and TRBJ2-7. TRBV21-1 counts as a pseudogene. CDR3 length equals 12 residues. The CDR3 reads CASSKEHYEQYF. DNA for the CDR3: TGTGCCAGCAGCAAAGAACACTACGAGCAGTACTTC.

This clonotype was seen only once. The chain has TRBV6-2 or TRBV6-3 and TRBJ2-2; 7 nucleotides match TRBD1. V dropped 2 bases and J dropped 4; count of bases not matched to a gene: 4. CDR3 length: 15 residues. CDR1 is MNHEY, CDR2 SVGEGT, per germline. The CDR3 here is CASSYRQGTTGELFF. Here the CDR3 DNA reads TGTGCCAGCAGTTACAGACAGGGAACCACCGGGGAGCTGTTTTTT.

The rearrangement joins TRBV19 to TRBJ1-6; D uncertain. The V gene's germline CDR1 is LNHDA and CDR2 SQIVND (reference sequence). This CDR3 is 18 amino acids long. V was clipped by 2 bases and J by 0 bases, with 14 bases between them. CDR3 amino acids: CASSIRDSPSSYNSPLHF. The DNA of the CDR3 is TGTGCCAGTAGTATACGTGACTCCCCAAGCTCCTATAATTCACCCCTCCACTTT.

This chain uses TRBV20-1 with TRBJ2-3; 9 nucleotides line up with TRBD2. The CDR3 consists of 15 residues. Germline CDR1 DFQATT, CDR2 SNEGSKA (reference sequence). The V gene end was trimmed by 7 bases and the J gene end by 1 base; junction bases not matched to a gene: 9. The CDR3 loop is CSVSGRSRGTDTQYF. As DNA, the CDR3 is TGCAGTGTTAGCGGGAGAAGTAGGGGCACAGATACGCAGTATTTT.

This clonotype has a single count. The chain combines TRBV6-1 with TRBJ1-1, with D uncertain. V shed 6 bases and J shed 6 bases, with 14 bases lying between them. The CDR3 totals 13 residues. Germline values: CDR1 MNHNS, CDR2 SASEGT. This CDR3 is CASRPNSGAEAFF. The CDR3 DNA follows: TGTGCCAGCAGACCAAACTCCGGGGCTGAAGCTTTCTTT.

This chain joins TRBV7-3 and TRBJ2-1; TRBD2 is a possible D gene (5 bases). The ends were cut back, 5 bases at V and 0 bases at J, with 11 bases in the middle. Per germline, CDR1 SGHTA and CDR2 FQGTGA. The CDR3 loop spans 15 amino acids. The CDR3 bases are TGTGCCAGCAGCCCCCGGAGGAGCTCCTACAATGAGCAGTTCTTC. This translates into CASSPRRSSYNEQFF.

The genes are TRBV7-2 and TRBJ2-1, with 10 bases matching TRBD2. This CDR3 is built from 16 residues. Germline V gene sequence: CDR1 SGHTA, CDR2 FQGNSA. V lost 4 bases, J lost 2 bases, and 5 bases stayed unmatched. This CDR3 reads CASSSGLAVTYNEQFF. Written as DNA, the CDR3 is TGTGCCAGCAGCTCCGGACTAGCGGTTACCTACAATGAGCAGTTCTTC.